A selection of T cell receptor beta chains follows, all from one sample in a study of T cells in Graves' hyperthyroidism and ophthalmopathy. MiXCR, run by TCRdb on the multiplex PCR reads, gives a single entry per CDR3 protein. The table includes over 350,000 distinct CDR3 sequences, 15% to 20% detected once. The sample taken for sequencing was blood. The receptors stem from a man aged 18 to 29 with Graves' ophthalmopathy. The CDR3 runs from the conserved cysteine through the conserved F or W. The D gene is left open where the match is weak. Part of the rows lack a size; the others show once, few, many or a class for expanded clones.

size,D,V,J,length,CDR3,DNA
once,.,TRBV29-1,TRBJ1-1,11,CSVPRNTEAFF,TGCAGCGTTCCAAGGAACACTGAAGCTTTCTTT
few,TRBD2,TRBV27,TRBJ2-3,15,CASSSGGVLTDTQYF,TGTGCCAGCAGTAGCGGGGGGGTTCTCACAGATACGCAGTATTTT
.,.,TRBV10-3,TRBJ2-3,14,CAIGFDKSTDTQYF,TGTGCCATCGGCTTCGACAAGAGCACAGATACGCAGTATTTT
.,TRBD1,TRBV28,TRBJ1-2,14,CASRTGTGYYGYTF,TGTGCCAGCCGCACCGGGACAGGGTACTATGGCTACACCTTC
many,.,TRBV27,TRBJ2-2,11,CASSQAGELFF,TGTGCCAGCAGCCAGGCCGGGGAGCTGTTTTTT
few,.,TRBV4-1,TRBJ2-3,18,CASSQVGRGAHDPDTQYF,TGCGCCAGCAGCCAAGTTGGTAGGGGTGCACATGACCCAGATACGCAGTATTTT
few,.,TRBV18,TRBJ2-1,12,CASSPERTQQFF,TGTGCCAGCTCACCAGAAAGGACTCAGCAGTTCTTC
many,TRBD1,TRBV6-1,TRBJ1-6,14,CASRGDRDYSPLHF,TGTGCCAGCAGAGGGGACAGGGATTATTCACCCCTCCACTTT
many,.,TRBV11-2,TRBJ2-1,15,CASSPRQGSYNEQFF,TGTGCCAGCAGCCCGAGACAAGGATCCTACAATGAGCAGTTCTTC
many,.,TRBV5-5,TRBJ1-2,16,CASSPEGTYTRGGYTF,TGTGCCAGCAGCCCGGAGGGGACGTATACGAGAGGGGGCTACACCTTC
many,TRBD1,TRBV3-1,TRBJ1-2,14,CASSLLTGLDGYTF,TGTGCCAGCAGCCTATTGACAGGGCTGGACGGCTACACCTTC
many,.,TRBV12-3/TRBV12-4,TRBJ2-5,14,CASSPPEGQETQYF,TGTGCCAGCAGTCCCCCGGAAGGGCAAGAGACCCAGTACTTC
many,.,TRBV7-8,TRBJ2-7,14,CASSFYNREPEQYF,TGTGCCAGCAGCTTTTACAATAGGGAGCCCGAGCAGTACTTC
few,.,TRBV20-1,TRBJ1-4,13,CSANDSGNEKLFF,TGCAGTGCTAACGATTCTGGGAACGAAAAACTGTTTTTT
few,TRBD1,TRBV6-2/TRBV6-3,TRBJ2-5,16,CASSPWTGGAEETQYF,TGTGCCAGCAGTCCGTGGACAGGGGGCGCCGAAGAGACCCAGTACTTC
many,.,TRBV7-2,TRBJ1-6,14,CASSPGRNNSPLHF,TGTGCCAGCAGCCCTGGCAGAAATAATTCACCCCTCCACTTT
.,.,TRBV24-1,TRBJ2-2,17,CTTSAVPGAGENGELFF,TGTACCACCAGTGCCGTCCCCGGGGCAGGGGAGAACGGGGAGCTGTTTTTT
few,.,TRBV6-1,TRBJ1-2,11,CASSYLDGYTF,TGTGCCAGCAGTTACCTTGATGGCTACACCTTC
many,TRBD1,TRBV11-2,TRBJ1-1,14,CASSSTRGTTEAFF,TGTGCCAGCAGCTCGACCAGGGGGACCACTGAAGCTTTCTTT
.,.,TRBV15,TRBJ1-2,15,CATSTSRYLNYGYTF,TGTGCCACCAGTACAAGTCGGTATCTCAACTATGGCTACACCTTC
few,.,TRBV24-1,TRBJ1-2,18,CATSDPQRGQLAPGGYTF,TGTGCCACCAGTGACCCCCAAAGGGGCCAACTTGCACCCGGGGGCTACACCTTC
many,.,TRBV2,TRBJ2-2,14,CASTESGSGGELFF,TGTGCCAGCACCGAGTCCGGGTCTGGCGGGGAGCTGTTTTTT
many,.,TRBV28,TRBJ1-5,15,CASSLTTYSNQPQHF,TGTGCCAGCAGTTTAACCACCTATAGCAATCAGCCCCAGCATTTT
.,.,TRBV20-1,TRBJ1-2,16,CSADPQGPLANYGYTF,TGCAGTGCCGATCCACAGGGACCTTTAGCTAACTATGGCTACACCTTC
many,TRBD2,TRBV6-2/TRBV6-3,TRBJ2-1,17,CASSYSPAGGVYNEQFF,TGTGCCAGCAGTTACTCCCCAGCGGGGGGTGTTTACAATGAGCAGTTCTTC
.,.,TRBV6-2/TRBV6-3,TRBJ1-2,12,CASEVEQRGYTF,TGTGCCAGCGAGGTTGAGCAACGGGGCTACACCTTC
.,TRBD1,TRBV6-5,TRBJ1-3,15,CASSWGQHSGNTIYF,TGTGCCAGCAGTTGGGGACAGCACTCTGGAAACACCATATATTTT
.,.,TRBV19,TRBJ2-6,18,CASSITGIGRSGANVLTF,TGTGCCAGTAGTATCACAGGTATCGGCCGCTCTGGGGCCAACGTCCTGACTTTC
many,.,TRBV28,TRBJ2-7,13,CASSFARVGEQYF,TGTGCCAGCAGTTTCGCTAGGGTGGGCGAGCAGTACTTC
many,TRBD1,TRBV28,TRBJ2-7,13,CASLDRGVNEQYF,TGTGCCAGTCTCGACAGGGGGGTCAACGAGCAGTACTTC
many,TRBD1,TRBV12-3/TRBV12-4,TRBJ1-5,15,CASSRQGDSNQPQHF,TGTGCCAGCAGTCGACAGGGCGATAGCAATCAGCCCCAGCATTTT
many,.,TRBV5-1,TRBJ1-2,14,CASSPTGPNYGYTF,TGCGCCAGCAGCCCCACAGGCCCTAACTATGGCTACACCTTC
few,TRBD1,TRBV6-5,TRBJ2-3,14,CASSYGTGTDTQYF,TGTGCCAGCAGTTACGGGACAGGCACAGATACGCAGTATTTT
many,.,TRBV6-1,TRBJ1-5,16,CASSEALGGFNQPQHF,TGTGCCAGCAGTGAAGCGTTAGGGGGGTTCAATCAGCCCCAGCATTTT
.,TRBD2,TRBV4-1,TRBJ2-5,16,CASSQDERGGRETQYF,TGCGCCAGCAGCCAAGATGAGCGGGGGGGCCGAGAGACCCAGTACTTC